This record covers a single T cell receptor beta chain. PCR was performed using 60 Vbeta and 13 Jbeta primers. Clones were read by immunoSEQ multiplex PCR, and TCRdb kept only the in-frame ones, dropping some. This sample has approximately 200,000 clones, with 60% to 80% found just once. The CDR3 consists of 18 residues. In germline, CDR1 is MNHEY, CDR2 SMNVEV (reference sequence). The junction had 8 bases not matched to a gene; V was cut back by 3 bases and J by 2 bases. These data are taken from a study of cytomegalovirus exposure and HLA in healthy donors. Unrecorded immune exposure was likely among donors, who were nominally healthy when sampled.

Sequencing used PBMCs. The gene calls are TRBV27 and TRBJ2-1; TRBD2 aligns across 12 bases. The TCR was taken from a woman between 18 and 29 years old in good health and CMV-seronegative. Here the CDR3 reads CASSFLAGGLVAYNEQFF. The CDR3 DNA is TGTGCCAGCAGTTTCCTAGCGGGGGGGCTCGTGGCCTACAATGAGCAGTTCTTC.